The T cell receptor (beta chain) under discussion was sequenced for a study of CD8+CD57+ T cells in acquired aplastic anemia. Genomic DNA templated the TCR beta VDJ and CDR3 profiling. TCRdb redid the calling of the reads with MiXCR, one entry per CDR3 protein. The profile shows about 190,000 distinct CDR3 sequences, nearly 50% of them singletons. The CDR3 sequence is 15 residues long. V was clipped by 4 bases and J by 6 bases; unmatched bases: 2. CDR1 is LGHNA and CDR2 is YSLEER in the germline V gene. Patients chosen for sequencing had shown CD8+CD57+ cell expansion by flow cytometry. Severe acquired aplastic anemia was present in all patients. Prior therapy had not been administered to any patient at the time of blood sampling.

The clonotype comes from a human donor with aplastic anemia. Source material: sorted CD4+, CD8+, or CD8+CD57+ T cells (not recorded which) from PBMCs. The gene calls are TRBV4-3 and TRBJ2-1, with 14 positions matching TRBD2. DNA for the CDR3: TGCGCCAGCAGCCTGGGACTAGCGGGAGTCAATGAGCAGTTCTTC. Translation gives CASSLGLAGVNEQFF.